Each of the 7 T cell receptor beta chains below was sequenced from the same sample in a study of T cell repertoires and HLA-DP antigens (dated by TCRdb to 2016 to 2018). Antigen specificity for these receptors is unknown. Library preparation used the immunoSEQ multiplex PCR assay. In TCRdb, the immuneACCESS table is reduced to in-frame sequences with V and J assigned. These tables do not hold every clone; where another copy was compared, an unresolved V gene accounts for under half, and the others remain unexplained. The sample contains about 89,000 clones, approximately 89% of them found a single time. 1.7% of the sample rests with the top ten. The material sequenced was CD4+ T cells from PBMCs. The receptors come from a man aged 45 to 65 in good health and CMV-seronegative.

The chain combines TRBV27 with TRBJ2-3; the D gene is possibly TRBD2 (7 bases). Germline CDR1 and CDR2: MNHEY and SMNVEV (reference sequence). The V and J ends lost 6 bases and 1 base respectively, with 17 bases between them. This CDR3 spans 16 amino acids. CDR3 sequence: CASRGIRGGGTDTQYF. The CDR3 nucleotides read TGTGCCAGCAGAGGAATCAGGGGAGGGGGCACAGATACGCAGTATTTT.

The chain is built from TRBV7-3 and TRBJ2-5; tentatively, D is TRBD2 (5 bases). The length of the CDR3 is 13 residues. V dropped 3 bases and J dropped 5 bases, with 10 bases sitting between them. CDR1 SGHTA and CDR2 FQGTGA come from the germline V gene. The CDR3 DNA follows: TGTGCCAGCAGCTTCCGGGAAGGTGAGACCCAGTACTTC. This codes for CASSFREGETQYF.

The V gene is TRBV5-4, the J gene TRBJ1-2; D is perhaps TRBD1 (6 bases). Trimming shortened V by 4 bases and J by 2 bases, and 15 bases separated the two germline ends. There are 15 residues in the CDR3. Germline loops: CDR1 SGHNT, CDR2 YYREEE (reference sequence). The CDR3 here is CASSPMTGINYGYTF. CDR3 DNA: TGTGCCAGCAGCCCGATGACAGGCATCAACTATGGCTACACCTTC.

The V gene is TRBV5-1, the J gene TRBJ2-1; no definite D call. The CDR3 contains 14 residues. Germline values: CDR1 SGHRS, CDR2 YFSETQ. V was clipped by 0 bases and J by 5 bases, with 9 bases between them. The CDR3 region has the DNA TGCGCCAGCAGCTTGGGGACGTCACACAATGAGCAGTTCTTC. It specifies CASSLGTSHNEQFF.

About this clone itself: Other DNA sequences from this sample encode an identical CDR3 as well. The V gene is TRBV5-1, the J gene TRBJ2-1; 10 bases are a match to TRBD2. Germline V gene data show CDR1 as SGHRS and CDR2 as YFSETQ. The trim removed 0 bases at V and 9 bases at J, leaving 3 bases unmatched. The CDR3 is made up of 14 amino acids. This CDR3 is CASSLGAGGGEQFF. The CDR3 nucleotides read TGCGCCAGCAGCTTGGGAGCGGGGGGGGGTGAGCAGTTCTTC.

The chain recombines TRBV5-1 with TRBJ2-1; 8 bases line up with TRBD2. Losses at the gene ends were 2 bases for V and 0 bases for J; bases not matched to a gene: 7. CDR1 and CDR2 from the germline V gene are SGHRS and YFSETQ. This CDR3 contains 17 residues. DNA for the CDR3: TGCGCCAGCAGCTTCCAACTAGCGGTTAGCTCCTACAATGAGCAGTTCTTC. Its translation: CASSFQLAVSSYNEQFF.

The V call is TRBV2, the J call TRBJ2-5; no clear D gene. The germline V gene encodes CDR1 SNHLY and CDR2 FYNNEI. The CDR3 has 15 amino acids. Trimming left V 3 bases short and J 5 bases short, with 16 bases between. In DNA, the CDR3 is TGTGCCAGCAGTGAGGGCGCGGCCTTAGGGGAGACCCAGTACTTC. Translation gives CASSEGAALGETQYF.